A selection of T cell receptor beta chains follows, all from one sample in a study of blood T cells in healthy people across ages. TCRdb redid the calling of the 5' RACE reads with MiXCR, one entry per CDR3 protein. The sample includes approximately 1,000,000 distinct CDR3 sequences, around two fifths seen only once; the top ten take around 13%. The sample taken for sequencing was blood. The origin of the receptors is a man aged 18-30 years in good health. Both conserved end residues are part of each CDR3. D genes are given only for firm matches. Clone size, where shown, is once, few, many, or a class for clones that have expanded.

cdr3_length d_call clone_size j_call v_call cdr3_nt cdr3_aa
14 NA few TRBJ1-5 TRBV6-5 TGTGCCAGCACTCCGGGGGGCATCAATCAGCCCCAGCATTTT CASTPGGINQPQHF
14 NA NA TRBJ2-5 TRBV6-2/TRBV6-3 TGTGCCAGCAGTTACGCCCCCCCCCGAGAGACCCAGTACTTC CASSYAPPRETQYF
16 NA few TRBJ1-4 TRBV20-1 TGCAGTGCTAGAGATCTTAGGGCAGCAACTAATGAAAAACTGTTTTTT CSARDLRAATNEKLFF
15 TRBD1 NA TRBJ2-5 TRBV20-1 TGCAGTGCTAGAGAAGGGGACAGATTAAGGAAGACCCAGTACTTC CSAREGDRLRKTQYF
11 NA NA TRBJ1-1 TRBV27 TGTGCCAGCACCTCGGGGACCGTAGCTTTCTTT CASTSGTVAFF
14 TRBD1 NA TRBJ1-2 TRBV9 TGTGCCAGCAGCTTGGGACAGATGGGCTATGGCTACACCTTC CASSLGQMGYGYTF
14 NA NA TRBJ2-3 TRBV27 TGTGCCAGCAGTTTCAGGGTACCCACAGATACGCAGTATTTT CASSFRVPTDTQYF
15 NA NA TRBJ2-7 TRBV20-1 TGCAGTGCTTCTCTTAGGGAGGTGGATCGCGACGAGCAGTACTTC CSASLREVDRDEQYF
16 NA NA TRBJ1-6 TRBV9 TGTGCCAGCAACTCGTTAGGGAATCCCTATAATTCACCCCTCCACTTT CASNSLGNPYNSPLHF
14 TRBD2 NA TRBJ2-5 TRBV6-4 TGTGCCAGCAGTATGAGGCCCGGGGGGAATGAGCAGTACTTC CASSMRPGGNEQYF
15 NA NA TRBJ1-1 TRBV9 TGTGCCAGCAGCCCGGAGGGACTTCCTGGGACTGAAGCTTTCTTT CASSPEGLPGTEAFF
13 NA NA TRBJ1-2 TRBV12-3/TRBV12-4 TGTGCCAGCAGTTTAGAGGCAGGCTATCGCTACACCTTC CASSLEAGYRYTF
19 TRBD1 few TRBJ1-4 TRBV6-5 TGTGCCAGCAGTTTCCCGACAGGGGGTAACCGCCCAACTAATGAAAAACTGTTTTTT CASSFPTGGNRPTNEKLFF
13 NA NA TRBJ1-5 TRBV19 TGTGCCAGTAGTTACAAACGGGGGCAGCCCCAGCATTTT CASSYKRGQPQHF
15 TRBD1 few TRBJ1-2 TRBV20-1 TGCAGTGCGGCGGACAGGGGGCTTCTTGGGTATGGCTACACCTTC CSAADRGLLGYGYTF
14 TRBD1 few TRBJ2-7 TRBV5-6 TGTGCCAGCACTCTGGGGACAGGGGCCTACGAGCAGTACTTC CASTLGTGAYEQYF
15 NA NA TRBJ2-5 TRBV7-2 TGTGCCAGCAGCTTGCTAGCGTATCCCAGGGAGACCCAGTACTTC CASSLLAYPRETQYF
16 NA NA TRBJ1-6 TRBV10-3 TGTGCCATCAGTGAGTCGGGAGGAAACTATAATTCACCCCTCCACTTT CAISESGGNYNSPLHF
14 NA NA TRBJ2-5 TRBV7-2 TGTGCCAGCAGCAAGGACGGGACCGGCCGGACCCAGTACTTC CASSKDGTGRTQYF
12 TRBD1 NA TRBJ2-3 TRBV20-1 TGCAGTCAGGGACAGCGCACAGATACGCAGTATTTT CSQGQRTDTQYF
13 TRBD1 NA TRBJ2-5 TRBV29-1 TGCAGCGGTGAGGACAGGTCCTCGGGGACCCAGTACTTC CSGEDRSSGTQYF
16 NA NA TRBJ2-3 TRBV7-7 TGTGCTAGCAGCTTTGGTGGAGGCGGGTTTGCAGATACGCAGTATTTT CASSFGGGGFADTQYF
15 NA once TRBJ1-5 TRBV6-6 TGTGCCAGCAGTTACGACAGCAATAGCAATCAGCCCCAGCATTTT CASSYDSNSNQPQHF
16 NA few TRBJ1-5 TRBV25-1 TGTGCCAGCAGTGAATCTGGGGGAAACGGCAATCAGCCCCAGCATTTT CASSESGGNGNQPQHF
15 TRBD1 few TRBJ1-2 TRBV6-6 TGTGCCAGCAGTTTCCCTGACGACAGGGGGCATGGCTACACCTTC CASSFPDDRGHGYTF
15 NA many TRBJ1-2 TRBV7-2 TGTGCCAGCAGCACGAGTGGGACATTTAGATATGGCTACACCTTC CASSTSGTFRYGYTF
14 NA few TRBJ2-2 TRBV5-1 TGCGCCAGCAGCGCCGTCCTGGGTGAGGGGGAGCTGTTTTTT CASSAVLGEGELFF
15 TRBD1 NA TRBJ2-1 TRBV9 TGTGCCAGCAGCGTAGAGCAGGGGGTTCGCAATGAGCAGTTCTTC CASSVEQGVRNEQFF
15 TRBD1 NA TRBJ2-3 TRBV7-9 TGTGCCAGCAGCCCAACGACAGGGCGCACAGATACGCAGTATTTT CASSPTTGRTDTQYF
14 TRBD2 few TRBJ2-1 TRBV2 TGTGCCAGCAACCGGGAGGAGGGGTGGCTTGAGCAGTTCTTC CASNREEGWLEQFF
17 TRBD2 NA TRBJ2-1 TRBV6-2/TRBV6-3 TGTGCCAGCCTATCGAAAACTCTAGCGGGGGCCTACAATGAGCAGTTCTTC CASLSKTLAGAYNEQFF
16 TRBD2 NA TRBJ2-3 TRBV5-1 TGCGCCAGCAGAGCACCAGTAGCGGGGTACACAGATACGCAGTATTTT CASRAPVAGYTDTQYF
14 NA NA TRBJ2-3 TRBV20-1 TGCAGTGCTAGAGGGGGGCAGCTGACAGATACGCAGTATTTT CSARGGQLTDTQYF
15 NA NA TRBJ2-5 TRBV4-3 TGCGCCAGCAGCCAAGGTCATCCAGGGAAAGAGACCCAGTACTTC CASSQGHPGKETQYF
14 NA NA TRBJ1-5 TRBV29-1 TGCAGCGTCCTGACAGGAGAATTAAATCAGCCCCAGCATTTT CSVLTGELNQPQHF
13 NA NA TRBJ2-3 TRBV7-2 TGTGCCAGCAGCATCTCCCCCGGAGATACGCAGTATTTT CASSISPGDTQYF
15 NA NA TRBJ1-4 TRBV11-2 TGTGCCAGCAGCATCCAGACAGGACCTAATGAAAAACTGTTTTTT CASSIQTGPNEKLFF
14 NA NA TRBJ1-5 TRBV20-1 TGCAGTGCTAGAGATTTCAGGGGCGGTCAGCCCCAGCATTTT CSARDFRGGQPQHF
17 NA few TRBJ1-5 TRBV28 TGTGCCAGCAGTGTTTCAGGGCTCGAGGGTGCAGGGCAGCCCCAGCATTTT CASSVSGLEGAGQPQHF
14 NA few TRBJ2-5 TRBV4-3 TGCGCCAGCAGCGAAAAACAGGGAGGAGAGACCCAGTACTTC CASSEKQGGETQYF
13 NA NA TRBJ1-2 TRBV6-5 TGTGCCAGCACCTCCCTGGCCCACTATGGCTACACCTTC CASTSLAHYGYTF
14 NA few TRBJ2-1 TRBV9 TGTGCCAGCAGCCCCACGGCCTCCTACAATGAGCAGTTCTTC CASSPTASYNEQFF
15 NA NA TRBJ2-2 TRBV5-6 TGTGCCAGCAGCTTGTTCACTACGGGGACCGGGGAGCTGTTTTTT CASSLFTTGTGELFF
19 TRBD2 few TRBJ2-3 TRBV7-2 TGTGCCAGCAGCTTAGACGGGCCCTTCGTGGTTGGGGGGGAAGATACGCAGTATTTT CASSLDGPFVVGGEDTQYF
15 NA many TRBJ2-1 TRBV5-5 TGTGCCAGCGGTTACAGGGTTTCGACCACCAATGAGCAGTTCTTC CASGYRVSTTNEQFF
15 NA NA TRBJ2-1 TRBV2 TGTGCCAGCAGTTGGACATCGAGCTCCTACAATGAGCAGTTCTTC CASSWTSSSYNEQFF
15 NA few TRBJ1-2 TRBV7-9 TGTGCCAGCAGCACCGTCGGTTTCAGCCCCTATGGCTACACCTTC CASSTVGFSPYGYTF
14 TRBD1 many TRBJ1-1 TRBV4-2 TGTGCCAGCAGCCGGGACAGGGAGAACACTGAAGCTTTCTTT CASSRDRENTEAFF
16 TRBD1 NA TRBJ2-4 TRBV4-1 TGCGCCAGCAGCCAGCAACAGGGGGCCTTGTACAATGAGCAGTACTTC CASSQQQGALYNEQYF
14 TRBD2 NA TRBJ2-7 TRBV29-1 TGCAGCGTATATGGGGGGGAGACATACAATGAGCAGTACTTC CSVYGGETYNEQYF
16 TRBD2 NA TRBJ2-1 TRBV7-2 TGTGCCAGCAGCCCCCCCCGGGACTACCCCTACAATGAGCAGTTCTTC CASSPPRDYPYNEQFF